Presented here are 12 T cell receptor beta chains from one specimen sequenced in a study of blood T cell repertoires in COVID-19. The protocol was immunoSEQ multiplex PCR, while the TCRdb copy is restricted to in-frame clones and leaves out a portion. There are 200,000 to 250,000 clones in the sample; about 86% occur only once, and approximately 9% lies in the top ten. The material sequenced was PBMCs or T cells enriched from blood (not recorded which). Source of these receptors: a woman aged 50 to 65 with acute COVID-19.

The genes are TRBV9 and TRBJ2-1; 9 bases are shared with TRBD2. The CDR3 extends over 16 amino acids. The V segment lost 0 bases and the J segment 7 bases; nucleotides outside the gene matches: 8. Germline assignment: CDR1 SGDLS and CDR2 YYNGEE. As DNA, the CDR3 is TGTGCCAGCAGCGTAGTGCCAAGCGGGGGGCAGAATGAGCAGTTCTTC. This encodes CASSVVPSGGQNEQFF.

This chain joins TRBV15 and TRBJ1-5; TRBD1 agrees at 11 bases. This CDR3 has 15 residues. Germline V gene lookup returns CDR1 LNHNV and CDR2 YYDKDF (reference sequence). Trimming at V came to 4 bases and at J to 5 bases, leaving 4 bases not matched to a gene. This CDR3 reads CATSIGTGGHQPQHF. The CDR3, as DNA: TGTGCCACCAGCATAGGGACAGGGGGACATCAGCCCCAGCATTTT.

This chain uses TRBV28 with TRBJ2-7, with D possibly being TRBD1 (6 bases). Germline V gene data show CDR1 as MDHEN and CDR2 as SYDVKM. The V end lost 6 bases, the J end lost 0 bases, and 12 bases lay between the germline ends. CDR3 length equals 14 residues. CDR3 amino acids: CASRRDIGSYEQYF. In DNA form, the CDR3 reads TGTGCCAGCAGACGGGACATAGGCTCCTACGAGCAGTACTTC.

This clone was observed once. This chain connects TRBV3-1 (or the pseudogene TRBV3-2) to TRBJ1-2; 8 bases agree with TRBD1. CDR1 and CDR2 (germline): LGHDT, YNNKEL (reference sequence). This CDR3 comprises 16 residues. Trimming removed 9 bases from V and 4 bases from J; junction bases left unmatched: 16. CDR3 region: CARTSHPRGRTYGYTF. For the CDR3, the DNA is TGTGCCAGGACCTCTCATCCCAGGGGGCGCACCTATGGCTACACCTTC.

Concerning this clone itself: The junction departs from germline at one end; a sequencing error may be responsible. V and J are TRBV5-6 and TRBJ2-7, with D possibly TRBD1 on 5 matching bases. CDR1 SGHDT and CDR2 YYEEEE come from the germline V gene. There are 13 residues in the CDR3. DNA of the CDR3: TGTGCCAGCAGATCATTCGGAGCTACAGGTGGTGCCTTC. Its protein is CASRSFGATGGAF.

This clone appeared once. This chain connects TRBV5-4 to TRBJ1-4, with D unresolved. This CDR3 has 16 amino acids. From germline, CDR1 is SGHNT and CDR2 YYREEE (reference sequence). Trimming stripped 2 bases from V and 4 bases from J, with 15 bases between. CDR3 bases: TGTGCCAGCAGCTTTTACAGCCCTCACGGTAATGAAAAACTGTTTTTT. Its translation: CASSFYSPHGNEKLFF.

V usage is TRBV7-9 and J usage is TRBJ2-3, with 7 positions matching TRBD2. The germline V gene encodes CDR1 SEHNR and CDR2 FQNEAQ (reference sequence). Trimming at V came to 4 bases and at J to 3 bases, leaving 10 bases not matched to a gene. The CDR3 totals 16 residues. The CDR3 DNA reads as TGTGCCAGCAGCTACGCGGTACTAGCGAATACAGATACGCAGTATTTT. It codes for CASSYAVLANTDTQYF.

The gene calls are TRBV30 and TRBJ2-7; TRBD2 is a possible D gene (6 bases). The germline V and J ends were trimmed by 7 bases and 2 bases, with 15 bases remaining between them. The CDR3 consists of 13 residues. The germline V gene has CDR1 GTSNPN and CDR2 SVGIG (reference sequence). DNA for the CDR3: TGTGCCTTGGAGGGAGCGTCGACCTACGAGCAGTACTTC. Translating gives CALEGASTYEQYF.

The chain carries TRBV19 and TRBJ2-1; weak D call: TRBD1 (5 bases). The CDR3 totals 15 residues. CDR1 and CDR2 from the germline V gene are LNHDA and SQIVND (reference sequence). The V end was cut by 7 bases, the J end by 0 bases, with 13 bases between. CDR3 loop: CASMGRGHSYNEQFF. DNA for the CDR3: TGTGCCAGTATGGGGCGTGGTCACTCCTACAATGAGCAGTTCTTC.

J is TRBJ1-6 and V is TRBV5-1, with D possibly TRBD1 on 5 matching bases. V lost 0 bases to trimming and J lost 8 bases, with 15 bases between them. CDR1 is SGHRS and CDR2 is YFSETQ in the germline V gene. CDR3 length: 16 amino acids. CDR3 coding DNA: TGCGCCAGCAGCTTGGCGAGGGGAGGTCGTTATTCACCCCTCCACTTT. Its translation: CASSLARGGRYSPLHF.

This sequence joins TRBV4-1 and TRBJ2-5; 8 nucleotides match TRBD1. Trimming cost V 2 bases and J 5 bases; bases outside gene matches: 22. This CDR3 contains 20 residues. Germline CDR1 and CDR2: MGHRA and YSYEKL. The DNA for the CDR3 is TGCGCCAGCAGCCAACTCCCATTCGGACAGGGCCCCAGCCGGGATGAGACCCAGTACTTC. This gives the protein CASSQLPFGQGPSRDETQYF.

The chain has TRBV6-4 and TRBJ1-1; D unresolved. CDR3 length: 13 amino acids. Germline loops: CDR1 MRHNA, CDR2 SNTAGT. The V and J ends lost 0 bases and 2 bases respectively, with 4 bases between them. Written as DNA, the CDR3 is TGTGCCAGCAGTGACTCCCCTAACACTGAAGCTTTCTTT. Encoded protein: CASSDSPNTEAFF.